This T cell receptor beta chain was observed in a study of diagnostic markers for celiac disease (dated by TCRdb to the early 2020s). CDR1 and CDR2, per the germline V gene, are MRHNA and SNTAGT. CDR3 length: 14 amino acids, cysteine to phenylalanine. Nucleotide data are not available. These reads were obtained on an Illumina MiSeq. Once TCRdb had reprocessed the reads, it stored one entry per CDR3 protein sequence and supplied no DNA. This specimen's table enumerates about 7,500 distinct CDR3 sequences. The ten biggest clones cover 5.5% to 7.5% of the sample. Details on this clonotype: Its specific antigen is unknown.

The receptor was derived from a human donor. This table probably holds off-target reads from a library built for another chain. The source material was either unsorted cells or a sorted T cell fraction (not recorded which). The receptor chain draws on TRBV6-4 and TRBJ1-5; the TRBD1 assignment by TCRdb is unverifiable without DNA. For the CDR3, the sequence is CASIPARSNQPQHF.